This TCR beta chain comes out of a study of T cell responses to AZD1222 COVID-19 vaccine. Whole-study context: Pooled in the analysis were second doses at about 4 or about 12 weeks. Study findings and constraints: Spike-wide vaccine-associated CD4 TCRs dominated at 160-218 and 743-854. Reportedly, nearly half the spike-specific TCRs target unmutated variant regions.

As to this clone: Its antigen is not identified.

Only in-frame clones appear in the TCRdb table, and some are missing; sequencing was by immunoSEQ multiplex PCR. The sample has roughly 160,000 clones, about 89% seen once. CDR1 GTSNPN and CDR2 SVGIG come from the germline V gene (reference sequence). V dropped 1 base and J dropped 4; count of bases not matched to a gene: 3. CDR3 length equals 13 residues. The clonotype originates from an adult in good health. The sample in question was peripheral blood, obtained on day 0 of AZD1222 vaccination. The chain recombines TRBV30 with TRBJ1-2, with TRBD1 matching over 7 bases. The CDR3 protein is CAWSETGTYGYTF. The CDR3 DNA reads TGTGCCTGGAGTGAGACAGGGACCTATGGCTACACCTTC.